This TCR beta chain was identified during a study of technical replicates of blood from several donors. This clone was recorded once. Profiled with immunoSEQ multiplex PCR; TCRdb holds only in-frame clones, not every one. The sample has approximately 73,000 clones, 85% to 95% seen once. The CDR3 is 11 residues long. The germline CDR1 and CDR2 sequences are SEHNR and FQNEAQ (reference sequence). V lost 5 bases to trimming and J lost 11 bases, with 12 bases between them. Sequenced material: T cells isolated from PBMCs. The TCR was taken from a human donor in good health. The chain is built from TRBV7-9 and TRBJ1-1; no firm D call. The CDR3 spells CASSPPPVAFF. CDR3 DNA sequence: TGTGCCAGCAGCCCCCCCCCAGTTGCTTTCTTT.